The rows below give T cell receptor beta chains drawn from one sample of a study of regulatory and conventional T cells in breast cancer. TCRdb recomputed calls from the PCR reads with MiXCR, one row per CDR3 protein. The table has some 9,900 distinct CDR3 sequences, about 34% seen once. Sequences were obtained from conventional T cells from blood. These receptors were collected from a male donor in good health. Both conserved end residues are part of each CDR3. A D gene is named only where the DNA matches it firmly.

TRBV5-1,-,13,TRBJ1-2,CASSFEGRDGYTF
TRBV7-9,TRBD1,16,TRBJ2-1,CASSTLMTGAGSTIFF
TRBV6-6,-,14,TRBJ1-4,CASSLTTGNEKLFF
TRBV11-2,-,12,TRBJ2-5,CASSHRVETQYF
TRBV20-1,TRBD1,16,TRBJ2-7,CSAEPAGTGSSFEQYF
TRBV20-1,TRBD1,17,TRBJ1-5,CSARGLQGQGSDQPQHF
TRBV7-2,-,13,TRBJ2-3,CASDLRGTDTQYF
TRBV14,-,14,TRBJ1-1,CASSQRSLGTEAFF
TRBV7-2,-,15,TRBJ1-2,CASSLRMGAGYGYTF
TRBV4-1,-,15,TRBJ1-4,CASSQSGATNERLFF
TRBV29-1,-,12,TRBJ1-2,CSVEKVHYGYTF
TRBV28,-,12,TRBJ1-5,CASSLSVQPQHF
TRBV5-6,-,15,TRBJ2-7,CASSSSLSYTHEQYF
TRBV6-6,-,15,TRBJ2-3,CASTPGLAYTDTQYF
TRBV7-2,TRBD1,13,TRBJ2-1,CARSSRGYNEQFF
TRBV2,TRBD2,16,TRBJ2-3,CASSGTGTSRTDTQYF
TRBV5-1,-,15,TRBJ2-3,CASSLNAGATDTQYF
TRBV5-1,TRBD1,13,TRBJ2-3,CASVLQGSDTQYF
TRBV7-2,TRBD2,13,TRBJ2-3,CASRYRGADTQYF
TRBV6-2/TRBV6-3,-,12,TRBJ1-1,CASQTAGLQAFF
TRBV11-2,TRBD2,15,TRBJ2-1,CASSSSRTSGNEQFF
TRBV20-1,-,17,TRBJ1-1,CSARSPDSRGLNTEAFF
TRBV7-2,-,14,TRBJ2-3,CASSLSWGGDTQYF
TRBV3-1,TRBD2,17,TRBJ2-1,CASSQEGLAGELVEQFF
TRBV5-1,-,15,TRBJ2-3,CASSLAWGGADTQYF
TRBV7-9,TRBD2,14,TRBJ2-5,CASSLGGLVETQYF
TRBV7-2,-,13,TRBJ2-3,CASSRATKDTQYF
TRBV19,TRBD1,14,TRBJ1-1,CATTRPTGVYEAFF
TRBV7-2,-,17,TRBJ1-3,CASSFQSQGISGNTIYF
TRBV24-1,-,18,TRBJ2-5,CATSDKTGRKAGIETQYF
TRBV20-1,TRBD2,14,TRBJ2-1,CSASRLATYNEQFF
TRBV7-8,TRBD1,18,TRBJ2-4,CASSSDSQGVRAKNIQYF
TRBV7-9,-,13,TRBJ2-2,CASSLWPAGELFF
TRBV3-1,-,16,TRBJ1-5,CASSQGQGFSNQPQHF
TRBV28,-,13,TRBJ2-2,CASRSPNTGELFF
TRBV7-9,-,16,TRBJ2-3,CASSIFDSSMADTQYF
TRBV20-1,-,11,TRBJ2-3,CSARQADTQYF
TRBV2,-,15,TRBJ1-6,CASSDRGGYNSPLHF
TRBV4-1,-,17,TRBJ2-3,CASSQPFRDRKTDTQYF
TRBV6-2/TRBV6-3,-,14,TRBJ1-5,CASSYGWGNQPQHF
TRBV7-2,TRBD1,13,TRBJ1-1,CASSFGGTGPPFF
TRBV3-1,TRBD2,14,TRBJ2-3,CASSQGSPAGGPVF
TRBV12-3/TRBV12-4,TRBD1,15,TRBJ1-5,CASSRQGDSNQPQHF
TRBV5-5,-,17,TRBJ2-1,CASGLAIDKSSYNEQLF
TRBV5-5,-,14,TRBJ2-7,CASSLVAGDYEQYF
TRBV27,TRBD2,16,TRBJ2-7,CASSLTGTSGNYEQYF
TRBV7-2,TRBD1,15,TRBJ1-3,CASSQNTGVRNTIYF
TRBV6-1,-,16,TRBJ2-1,CASSAQGGKFYDEQFF
TRBV7-6,-,15,TRBJ1-2,CASSLTAGQHYGYTF
TRBV20-1,TRBD2,15,TRBJ2-5,CSARADHRGEETQYF
TRBV6-2/TRBV6-3,-,12,TRBJ2-3,CASRPPSSREYF
TRBV5-1,-,15,TRBJ2-3,CASSLGTVLTDTQYF
TRBV5-6,TRBD1,14,TRBJ1-6,CASSHDRGQSPLHF
TRBV4-2,TRBD1,15,TRBJ1-1,CASSRDRGGNSEAFF
TRBV29-1,TRBD1,15,TRBJ2-3,CSVERGQGNTDTQYF
TRBV20-1,-,15,TRBJ2-5,CSAIQGVSTRGTQYF
TRBV7-2,TRBD2,13,TRBJ2-1,CASSLRLANEQFF
TRBV20-1,-,18,TRBJ2-3,CSAAGAEGQELRTDTQYF
TRBV7-2,TRBD2,15,TRBJ2-1,CASSPSGGGYNEQFF